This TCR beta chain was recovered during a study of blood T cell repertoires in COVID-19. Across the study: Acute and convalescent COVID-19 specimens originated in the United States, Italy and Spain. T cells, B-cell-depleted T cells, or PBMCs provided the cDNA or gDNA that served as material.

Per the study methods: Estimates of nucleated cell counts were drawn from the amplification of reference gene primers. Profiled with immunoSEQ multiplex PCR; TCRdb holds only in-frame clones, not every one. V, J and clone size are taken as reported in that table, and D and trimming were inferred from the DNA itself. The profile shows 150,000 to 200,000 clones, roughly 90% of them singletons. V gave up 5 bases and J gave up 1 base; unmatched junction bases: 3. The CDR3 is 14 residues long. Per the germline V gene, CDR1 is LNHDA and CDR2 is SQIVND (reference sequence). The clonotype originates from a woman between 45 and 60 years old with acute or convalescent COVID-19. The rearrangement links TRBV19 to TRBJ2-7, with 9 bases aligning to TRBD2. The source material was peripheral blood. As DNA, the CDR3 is TGTGCCAGTAGTGTAGCGGGAGAGTCCTACGAGCAGTACTTC. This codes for CASSVAGESYEQYF.